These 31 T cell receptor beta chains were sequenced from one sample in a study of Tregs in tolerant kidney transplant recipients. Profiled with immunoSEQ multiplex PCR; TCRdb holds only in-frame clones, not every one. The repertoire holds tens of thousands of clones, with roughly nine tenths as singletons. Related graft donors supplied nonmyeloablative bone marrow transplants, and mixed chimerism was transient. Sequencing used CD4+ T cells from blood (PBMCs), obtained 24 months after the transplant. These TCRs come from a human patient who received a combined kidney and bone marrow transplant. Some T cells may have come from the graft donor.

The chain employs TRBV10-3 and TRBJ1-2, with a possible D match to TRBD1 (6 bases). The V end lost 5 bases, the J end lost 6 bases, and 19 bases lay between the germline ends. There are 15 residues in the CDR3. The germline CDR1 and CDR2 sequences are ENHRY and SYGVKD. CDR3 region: CAISKQGSTIDGYTF. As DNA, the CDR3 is TGTGCCATCAGTAAACAGGGATCGACTATCGATGGCTACACCTTC.

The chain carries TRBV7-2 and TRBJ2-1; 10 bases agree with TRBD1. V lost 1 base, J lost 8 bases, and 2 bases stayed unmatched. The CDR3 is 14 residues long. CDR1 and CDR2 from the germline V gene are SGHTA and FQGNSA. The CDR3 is CASSLGQGADEQFF. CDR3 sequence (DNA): TGTGCCAGCAGCTTAGGACAGGGGGCGGATGAGCAGTTCTTC. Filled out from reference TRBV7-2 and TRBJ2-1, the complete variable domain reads GAGVSQSPSNKVTEKGKDVELRCDPISGHTALYWYRQSLGQGLEFLIYFQGNSAPDKSGLPSDRFSAERTGGSVSTLTIQRTQQEDSAVYLCASSLGQGADEQFFGPGTRLTVL.

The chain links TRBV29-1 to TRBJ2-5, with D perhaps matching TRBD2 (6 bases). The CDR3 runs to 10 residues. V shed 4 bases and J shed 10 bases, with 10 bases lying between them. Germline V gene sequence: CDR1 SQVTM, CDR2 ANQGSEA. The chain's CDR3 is CSVAQGGQYF. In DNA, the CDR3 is TGCAGCGTTGCCCAGGGAGGCCAGTACTTC.

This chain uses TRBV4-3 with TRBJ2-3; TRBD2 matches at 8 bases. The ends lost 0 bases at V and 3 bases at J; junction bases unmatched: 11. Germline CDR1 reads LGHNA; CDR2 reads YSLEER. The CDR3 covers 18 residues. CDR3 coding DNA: TGCGCCAGCAGCCAAGATGGGACGGGAGGGCCAGGTACAGATACGCAGTATTTT. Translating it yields CASSQDGTGGPGTDTQYF.

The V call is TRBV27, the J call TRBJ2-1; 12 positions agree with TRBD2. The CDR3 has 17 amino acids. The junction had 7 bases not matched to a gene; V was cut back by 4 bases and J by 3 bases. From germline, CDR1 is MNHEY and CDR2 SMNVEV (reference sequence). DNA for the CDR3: TGTGCCAGCAGTTATAGAAGGACTAGCGGGGTCTACAATGAGCAGTTCTTC. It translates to CASSYRRTSGVYNEQFF.

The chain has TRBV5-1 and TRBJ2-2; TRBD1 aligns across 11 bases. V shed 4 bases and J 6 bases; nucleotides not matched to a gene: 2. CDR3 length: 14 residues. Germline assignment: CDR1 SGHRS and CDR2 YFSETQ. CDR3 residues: CASSQGQGAGELFF. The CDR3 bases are TGCGCCAGCAGCCAGGGACAGGGGGCCGGGGAGCTGTTTTTT.

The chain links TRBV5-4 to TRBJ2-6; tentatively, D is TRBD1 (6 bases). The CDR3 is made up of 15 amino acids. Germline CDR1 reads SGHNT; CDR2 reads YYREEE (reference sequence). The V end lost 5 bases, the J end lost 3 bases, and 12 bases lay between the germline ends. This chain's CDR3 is CASRLEGDGANVLTF. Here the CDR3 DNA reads TGTGCCAGCAGACTTGAGGGGGATGGGGCCAACGTCCTGACTTTC.

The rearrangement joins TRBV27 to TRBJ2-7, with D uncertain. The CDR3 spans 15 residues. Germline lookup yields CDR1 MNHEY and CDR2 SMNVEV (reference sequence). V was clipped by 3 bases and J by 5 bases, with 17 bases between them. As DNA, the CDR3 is TGTGCCAGCAGTTTGTGGTTGGTAAGCCCCAACGAGCAGTACTTC. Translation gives CASSLWLVSPNEQYF.

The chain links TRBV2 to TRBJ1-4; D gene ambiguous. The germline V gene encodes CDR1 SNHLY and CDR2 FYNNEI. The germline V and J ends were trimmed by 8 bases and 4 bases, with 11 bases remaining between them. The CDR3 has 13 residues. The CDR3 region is CASAIGVNEKLFF. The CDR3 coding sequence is TGTGCCAGCGCAATCGGGGTTAATGAAAAACTGTTTTTT. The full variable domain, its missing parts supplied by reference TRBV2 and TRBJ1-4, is EPEVTQTPSHQVTQMGQEVILRCVPISNHLYFYWYRQILGQKVEFLVSFYNNEISEKSEIFDDQFSVERPDGSNFTLKIRSTKLEDSAMYFCASAIGVNEKLFFGSGTQLSVL.

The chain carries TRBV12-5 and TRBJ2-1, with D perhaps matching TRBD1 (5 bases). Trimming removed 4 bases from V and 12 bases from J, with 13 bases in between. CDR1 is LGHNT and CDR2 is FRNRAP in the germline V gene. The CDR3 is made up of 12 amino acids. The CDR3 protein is CASGSHTGTQFF. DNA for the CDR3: TGTGCTAGTGGTTCACACACAGGCACGCAGTTCTTC.

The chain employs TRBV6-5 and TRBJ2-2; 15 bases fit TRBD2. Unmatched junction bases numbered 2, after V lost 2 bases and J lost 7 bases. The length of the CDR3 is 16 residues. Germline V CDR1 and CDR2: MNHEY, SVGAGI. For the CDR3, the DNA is TGTGCCAGCAGTTACGGGACTAGCGGGAGGTACGGGGAGCTGTTTTTT. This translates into CASSYGTSGRYGELFF.

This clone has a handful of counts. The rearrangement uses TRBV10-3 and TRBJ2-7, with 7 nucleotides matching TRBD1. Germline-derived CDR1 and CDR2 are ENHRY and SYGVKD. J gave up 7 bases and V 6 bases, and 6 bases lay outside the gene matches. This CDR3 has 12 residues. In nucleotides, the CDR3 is TGTGCCATCAGCACACACAGGGGAGAGCAGTACTTC. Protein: CAISTHRGEQYF.

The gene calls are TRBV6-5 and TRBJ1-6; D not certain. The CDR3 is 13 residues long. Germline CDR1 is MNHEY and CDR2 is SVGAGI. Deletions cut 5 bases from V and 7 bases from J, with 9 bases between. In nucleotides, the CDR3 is TGTGCCAGCAGTAGATCGGGAAATTCACCCCTCCACTTT. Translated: CASSRSGNSPLHF.

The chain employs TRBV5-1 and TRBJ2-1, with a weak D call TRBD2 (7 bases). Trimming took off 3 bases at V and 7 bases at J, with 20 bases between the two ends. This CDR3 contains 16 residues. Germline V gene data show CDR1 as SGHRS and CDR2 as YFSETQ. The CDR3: CASSSLVGGARNEQFF. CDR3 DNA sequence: TGCGCCAGCAGCTCCCTCGTTGGGGGGGCCAGGAATGAGCAGTTCTTC.

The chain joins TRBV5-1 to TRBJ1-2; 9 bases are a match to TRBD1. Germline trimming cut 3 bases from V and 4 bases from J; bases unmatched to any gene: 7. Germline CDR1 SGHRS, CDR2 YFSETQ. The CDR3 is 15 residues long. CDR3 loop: CASSSTGGSSYGYTF. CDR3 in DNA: TGCGCCAGCAGCTCAACAGGGGGCTCTAGCTATGGCTACACCTTC.

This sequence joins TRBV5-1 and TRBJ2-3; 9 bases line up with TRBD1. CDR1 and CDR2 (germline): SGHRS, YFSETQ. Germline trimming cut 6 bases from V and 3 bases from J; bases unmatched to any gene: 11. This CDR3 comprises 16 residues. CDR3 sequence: CASTRQGDQETDTQYF. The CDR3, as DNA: TGCGCCAGCACCCGACAGGGGGACCAGGAGACAGATACGCAGTATTTT.

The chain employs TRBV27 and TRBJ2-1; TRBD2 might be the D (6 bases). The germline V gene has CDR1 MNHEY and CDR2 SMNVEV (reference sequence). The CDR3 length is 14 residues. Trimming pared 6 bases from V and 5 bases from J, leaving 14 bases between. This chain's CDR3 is CASRPTLAHNEQFF. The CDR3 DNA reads TGTGCCAGCAGACCTACCCTAGCGCACAATGAGCAGTTCTTC.

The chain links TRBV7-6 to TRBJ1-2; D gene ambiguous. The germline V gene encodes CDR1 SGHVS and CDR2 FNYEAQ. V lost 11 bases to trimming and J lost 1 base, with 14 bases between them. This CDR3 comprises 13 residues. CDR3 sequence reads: CAPAGKFNYGYTF. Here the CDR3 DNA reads TGTGCCCCCGCGGGGAAATTTAACTATGGCTACACCTTC.

The chain's CDR3 is CASSLDPGTIYEQYF. In DNA, the CDR3 is TGTGCCAGCAGCTTAGATCCAGGGACAATCTACGAGCAGTACTTC. The chain is built from TRBV11-3 and TRBJ2-5, with D perhaps matching TRBD1 (6 bases). The DNA end is more similar to TRBJ2-7, so the J call may be wrong. The CDR3 is 15 amino acids. Germline V lookup: CDR1 SGHNT, CDR2 YENEEA.

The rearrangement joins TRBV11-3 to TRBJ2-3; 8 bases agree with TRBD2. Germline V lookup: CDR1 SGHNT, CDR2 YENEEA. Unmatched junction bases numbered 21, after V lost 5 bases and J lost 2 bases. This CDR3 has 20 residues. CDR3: CASSPMIPGLGRTFTDTQYF. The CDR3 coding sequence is TGTGCCAGCAGCCCAATGATACCGGGACTAGGACGTACCTTCACAGATACGCAGTATTTT.

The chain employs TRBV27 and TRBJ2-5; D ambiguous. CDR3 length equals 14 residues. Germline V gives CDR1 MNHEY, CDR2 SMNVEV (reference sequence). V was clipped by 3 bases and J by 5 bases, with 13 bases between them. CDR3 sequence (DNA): TGTGCCAGCAGTTTCCGTTTTAGTCGGGAGACCCAGTACTTC. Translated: CASSFRFSRETQYF.

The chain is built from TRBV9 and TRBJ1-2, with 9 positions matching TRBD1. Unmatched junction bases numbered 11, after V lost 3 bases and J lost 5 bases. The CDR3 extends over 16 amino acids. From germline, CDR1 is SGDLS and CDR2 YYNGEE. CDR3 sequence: CASSAMPRDRVYGYTF. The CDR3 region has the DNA TGTGCCAGCAGCGCGATGCCCCGGGACAGGGTGTATGGCTACACCTTC. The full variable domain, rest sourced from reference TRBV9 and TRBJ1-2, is DSGVTQTPKHLITATGQRVTLRCSPRSGDLSVYWYQQSLDQGLQFLIQYYNGEERAKGNILERFSAQQFPDLHSELNLSSLELGDSALYFCASSAMPRDRVYGYTFGSGTRLTVV.

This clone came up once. In DNA, the CDR3 is TGTGCCATCAGTGAGTCGGGGGACACCTCTTATGGGGCCAACGTCCTGACTTTC. As protein: CAISESGDTSYGANVLTF. This rearrangement joins TRBV10-3 to TRBJ2-6, with D tentatively TRBD1 (6 bases). CDR3 length: 18 residues. Germline assignment: CDR1 ENHRY and CDR2 SYGVKD. Between the trimmed V and J ends, which lost 0 bases and 3 bases, there was a span of 15 bases.

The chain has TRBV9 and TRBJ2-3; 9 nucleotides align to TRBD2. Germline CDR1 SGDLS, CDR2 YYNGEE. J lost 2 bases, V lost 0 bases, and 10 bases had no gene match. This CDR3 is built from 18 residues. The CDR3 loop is CASSVDSGGPYSTDTQYF. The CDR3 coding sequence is TGTGCCAGCAGCGTAGATAGCGGGGGACCCTACTCCACAGATACGCAGTATTTT.

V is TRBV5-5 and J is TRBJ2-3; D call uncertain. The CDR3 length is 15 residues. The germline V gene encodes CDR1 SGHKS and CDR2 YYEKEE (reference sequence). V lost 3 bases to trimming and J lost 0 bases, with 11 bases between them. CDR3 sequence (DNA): TGTGCCAGCAGCTCCTCCTTGCGAAGCACAGATACGCAGTATTTT. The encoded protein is CASSSSLRSTDTQYF.

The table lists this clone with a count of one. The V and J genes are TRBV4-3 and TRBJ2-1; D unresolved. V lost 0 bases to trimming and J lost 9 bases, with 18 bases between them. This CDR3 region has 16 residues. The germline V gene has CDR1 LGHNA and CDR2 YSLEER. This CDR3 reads CASSQDTLDRFPEQFF. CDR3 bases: TGCGCCAGCAGCCAAGATACCCTAGATCGGTTCCCTGAGCAGTTCTTC.

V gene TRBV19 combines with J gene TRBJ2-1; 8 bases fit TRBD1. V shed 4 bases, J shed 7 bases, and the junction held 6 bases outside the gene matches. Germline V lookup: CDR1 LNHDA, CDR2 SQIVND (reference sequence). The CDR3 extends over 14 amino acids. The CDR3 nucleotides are TGTGCCAGTAGTACGACAGGGGATAGTAATGAGCAGTTCTTC. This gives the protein CASSTTGDSNEQFF. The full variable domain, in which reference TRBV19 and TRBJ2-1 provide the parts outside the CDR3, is DGGITQSPKYLFRKEGQNVTLSCEQNLNHDAMYWYRQDPGQGLRLIYYSQIVNDFQKGDIAEGYSVSREKKESFPLTVTSAQKNPTAFYLCASSTTGDSNEQFFGPGTRLTVL.

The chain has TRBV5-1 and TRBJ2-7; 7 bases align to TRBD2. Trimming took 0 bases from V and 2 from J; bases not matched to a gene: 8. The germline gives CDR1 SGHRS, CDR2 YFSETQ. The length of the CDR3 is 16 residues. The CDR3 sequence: CASSLAMGGSAYEQYF. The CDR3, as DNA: TGCGCCAGCAGCTTGGCGATGGGGGGGTCGGCCTACGAGCAGTACTTC.

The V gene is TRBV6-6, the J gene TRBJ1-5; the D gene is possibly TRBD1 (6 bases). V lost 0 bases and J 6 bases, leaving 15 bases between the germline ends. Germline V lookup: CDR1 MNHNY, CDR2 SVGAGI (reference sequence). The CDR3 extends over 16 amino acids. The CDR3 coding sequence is TGTGCCAGCAGTTACTCAGGGGCGGGGGCGGCTCAGCCCCAGCATTTT. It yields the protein CASSYSGAGAAQPQHF.

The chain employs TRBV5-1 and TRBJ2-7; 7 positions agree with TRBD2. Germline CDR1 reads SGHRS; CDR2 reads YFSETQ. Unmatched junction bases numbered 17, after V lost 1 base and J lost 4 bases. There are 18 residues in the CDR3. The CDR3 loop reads CASSLFPGRRREIYEQYF. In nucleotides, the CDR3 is TGCGCCAGCAGCTTGTTCCCCGGAAGGCGGCGGGAGATTTACGAGCAGTACTTC.

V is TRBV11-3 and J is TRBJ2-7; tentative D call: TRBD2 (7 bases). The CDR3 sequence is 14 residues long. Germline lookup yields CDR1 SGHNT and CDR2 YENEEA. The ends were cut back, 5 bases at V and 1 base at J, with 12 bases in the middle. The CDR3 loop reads CASSPRGASYEQYF. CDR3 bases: TGTGCCAGCAGCCCCCGGGGGGCTTCCTACGAGCAGTACTTC.